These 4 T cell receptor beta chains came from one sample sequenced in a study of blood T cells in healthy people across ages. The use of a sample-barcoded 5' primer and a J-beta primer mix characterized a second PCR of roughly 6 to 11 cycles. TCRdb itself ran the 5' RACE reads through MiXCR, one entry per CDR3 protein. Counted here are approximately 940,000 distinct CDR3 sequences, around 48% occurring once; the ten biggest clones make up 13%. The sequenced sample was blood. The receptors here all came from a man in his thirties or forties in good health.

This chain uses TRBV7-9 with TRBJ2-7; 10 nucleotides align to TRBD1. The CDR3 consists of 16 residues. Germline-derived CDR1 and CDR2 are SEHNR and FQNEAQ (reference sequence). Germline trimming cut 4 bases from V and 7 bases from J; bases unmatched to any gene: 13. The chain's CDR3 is CASSSGDRGLYNEQYF. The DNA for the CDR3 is TGTGCCAGCAGCTCTGGTGACAGGGGGCTATACAATGAGCAGTACTTC.

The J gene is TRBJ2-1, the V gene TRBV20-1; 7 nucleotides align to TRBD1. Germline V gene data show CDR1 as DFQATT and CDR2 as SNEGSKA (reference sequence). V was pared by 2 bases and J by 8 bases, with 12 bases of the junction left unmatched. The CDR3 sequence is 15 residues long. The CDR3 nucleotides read TGCAGTGCTAGACAAGCACAGGGGCCAAGCGATGAGCAGTTCTTC. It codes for CSARQAQGPSDEQFF.

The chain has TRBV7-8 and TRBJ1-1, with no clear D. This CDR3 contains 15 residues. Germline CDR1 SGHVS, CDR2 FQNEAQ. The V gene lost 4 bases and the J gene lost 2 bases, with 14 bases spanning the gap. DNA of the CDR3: TGTGCCAGCAGCTCCTTGACGACGGGCAACACTGAAGCTTTCTTT. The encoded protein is CASSSLTTGNTEAFF.

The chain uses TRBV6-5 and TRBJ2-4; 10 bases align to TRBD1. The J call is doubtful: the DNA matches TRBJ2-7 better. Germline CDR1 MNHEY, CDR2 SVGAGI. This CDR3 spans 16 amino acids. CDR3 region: CASSYSAGQGAYEQYF. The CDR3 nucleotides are TGTGCCAGCAGTTACTCGGCCGGACAGGGGGCCTACGAGCAGTACTTC.